This T cell receptor (beta chain) was recorded in a study of early T cells in non-severe SARS-CoV-2 infection. TCRdb re-called the 5' RACE reads through MiXCR, storing one row per CDR3 protein. There are about 71,000 distinct CDR3 sequences in the sample; over 10% occur only once, and 2.5% to 3% lies in the top ten. The J segment lost 3 bases and the V segment lost 6 bases, leaving 10 bases of the junction unmatched. Germline assignment: CDR1 SGHAT and CDR2 FQNNGV. There are 16 residues in the CDR3. The TCR originated in an adult who was a healthcare worker with PCR-confirmed SARS-CoV-2 infection or an uninfected control (not recorded which). The chain combines TRBV11-2 with TRBJ2-2, with TRBD1 matching 7 bases. The sample consisted of whole blood, taken at baseline. CDR3 sequence: CASRRTGATDTGELFF. The CDR3 DNA is TGTGCCAGCAGGAGAACAGGGGCGACCGACACCGGGGAGCTGTTTTTT.